This passage covers 32 T cell receptor beta chains from one sample sequenced in a study of vaccination and CD4 T cells after COVID-19. At the Johns Hopkins FTIC core, DNA taken from cultured CD4+ T cells was sequenced by way of the Oncomine TCR Beta short-read assay. TCRdb re-called the PCR reads with MiXCR, one entry per CDR3 protein. Altogether about 5,400 distinct CDR3 sequences are present, 48% being singletons, with the ten largest covering under 40%. Their target antigens are unknown. Documented treatment: roughly 10-day PBMC culture with coronavirus spike peptide pools or control peptides (ViraFEST assay). The sample consisted of CD4+ T cells from blood, cultured in vitro. Source of these receptors: a human donor who had recovered from COVID-19.

The chain carries TRBV20-1 and TRBJ2-3, with D maybe TRBD1 (5 bases). The V end lost 6 bases, the J end lost 1 base, and 14 bases lay between the germline ends. This CDR3 is 14 amino acids long. In germline, CDR1 is DFQATT, CDR2 SNEGSKA (reference sequence). The CDR3 here is CSAQWGRGTDTQYF. The CDR3 DNA sequence: TGCAGTGCCCAGTGGGGCCGGGGCACAGATACGCAGTATTTT.

This clonotype was recorded a few times. The chain is built from TRBV7-6 and TRBJ2-2, with 7 bases lining up with TRBD2. Germline V gene data show CDR1 as SGHVS and CDR2 as FNYEAQ. The junction had 15 bases not matched to a gene; V was cut back by 2 bases and J by 6 bases. This CDR3 region has 18 residues. CDR3 amino acids: CASSLLPSGGATAGELFF. DNA for the CDR3: TGTGCCAGCAGCTTACTCCCTAGCGGTGGGGCCACGGCCGGGGAGCTGTTTTTT.

The J gene is TRBJ2-7, the V gene TRBV7-2, with a tentative D call TRBD1 (5 bases). Germline CDR1 is SGHTA and CDR2 is FQGNSA. This CDR3 comprises 14 residues. V was trimmed by 1 base and J by 2 bases, leaving 9 bases between them. The CDR3 region has the DNA TGTGCCAGCAGCTTAGGCAGGGTCCCCTACGAGCAGTACTTC. Translation: CASSLGRVPYEQYF. The entire variable domain, with the rest obtained from reference TRBV7-2 and TRBJ2-7, is as follows: GAGVSQSPSNKVTEKGKDVELRCDPISGHTALYWYRQSLGQGLEFLIYFQGNSAPDKSGLPSDRFSAERTGGSVSTLTIQRTQQEDSAVYLCASSLGRVPYEQYFGPGTRLTVT.

This chain uses TRBV18 with TRBJ2-7; D remains ambiguous. The germline gives CDR1 KGHSH, CDR2 LQKENI. Trimming took 2 bases from V and 5 from J, leaving 4 bases between them. This CDR3 is 11 amino acids long. The CDR3 nucleotides are TGTGCCAGCTCACCAGGGGACGAGCAGTACTTC. Translation: CASSPGDEQYF. Full variable domain (rest looked up from reference TRBV18 and TRBJ2-7): NAGVMQNPRHLVRRRGQEARLRCSPMKGHSHVYWYRQLPEEGLKFMVYLQKENIIDESGMPKERFSAEFPKEGPSILRIQQVVRGDSAAYFCASSPGDEQYFGPGTRLTVT.

This clonotype turned up a few times. This chain uses TRBV6-1 with TRBJ1-5; the match to TRBD1 covers 9 bases. CDR3 length: 19 residues. Germline CDR1 reads MNHNS; CDR2 reads SASEGT. Trimming cost V 5 bases and J 0 bases; bases outside gene matches: 14. Here the CDR3 DNA reads TGTGCCAGCAGTAATTTACAGGGGGCGGGAAGGTATAGCAATCAGCCCCAGCATTTT. It translates to CASSNLQGAGRYSNQPQHF.

The V and J genes are TRBV11-1 and TRBJ2-1; 16 bases fit TRBD2. The ends lost 4 bases at V and 12 bases at J; junction bases unmatched: 12. Germline V gives CDR1 SGHAT, CDR2 FQDESV (reference sequence). This CDR3 is built from 17 residues. CDR3 nucleotides: TGTGCCAGCAGCTCGCGCCCCGGGACTAGCGGGAGGGCTAGGCAGTTCTTC. This encodes CASSSRPGTSGRARQFF.

This chain joins TRBV20-1 and TRBJ1-2; 7 nucleotides align to TRBD1. The CDR3 spans 14 residues. Losses at the gene ends were 5 bases for V and 0 bases for J; bases not matched to a gene: 6. Per the germline V gene, CDR1 is DFQATT and CDR2 is SNEGSKA (reference sequence). The CDR3 DNA follows: TGCAGTGCTGGGGGGACAGTAGCTAACTATGGCTACACCTTC. It encodes CSAGGTVANYGYTF.

Notes on this clonotype: This may stem from a read error, because a much larger clone lies one nucleotide away. The chain combines TRBV19 with TRBJ1-5, with D hard to call. CDR3 size: 17 residues. Germline V gives CDR1 LNHDA, CDR2 SQIVND (reference sequence). The CDR3 sequence: CASGIAPSQASMQPQHF. CDR3 DNA: TGTGCCAGTGGTATAGCCCCTTCCCAGGCCTCGATGCAGCCCCAGCATTTT.

The rearrangement joins TRBV7-2 to TRBJ2-3; perhaps D is TRBD1 or TRBD2 (5 bases each). V was clipped by 3 bases and J by 5 bases, with 15 bases between them. The CDR3 contains 15 residues. Germline lookup yields CDR1 SGHTA and CDR2 FQGNSA. The CDR3 protein is CASSFKGTEGDTQYF. DNA of the CDR3: TGTGCCAGCAGCTTTAAGGGGACCGAAGGAGATACGCAGTATTTT.

The chain joins TRBV6-5 to TRBJ1-2; tentative D call: TRBD1 (5 bases). The germline V gene encodes CDR1 MNHEY and CDR2 SVGAGI. The length of the CDR3 is 12 residues. Trimming took off 4 bases at V and 8 bases at J, with 11 bases between the two ends. CDR3 region: CASSSDTRGYTF. Written as DNA, the CDR3 is TGTGCCAGCAGTTCGGACACTCGCGGCTACACCTTC.

V gene TRBV6-1 combines with J gene TRBJ1-6; 8 nucleotides agree with TRBD1. This CDR3 comprises 14 residues. V was pared by 4 bases and J by 8 bases, with 4 bases of the junction left unmatched. Germline V gene data show CDR1 as MNHNS and CDR2 as SASEGT. The CDR3 DNA sequence: TGTGCCAGCAGTGGACAGGGGAGGGATTCACCCCTCCACTTT. Its translation is CASSGQGRDSPLHF.

The table lists this clonotype with a few counts. The V and J genes are TRBV28 and TRBJ2-1, with a tentative D call TRBD1 (6 bases). This CDR3 region has 17 residues. V was clipped by 4 bases and J by 1 base, with 17 bases between them. The V gene's germline CDR1 is MDHEN and CDR2 SYDVKM. The CDR3 DNA reads TGTGCCAGCAGTTCTCACACAGGGAGTAGATCCTACAATGAGCAGTTCTTC. It encodes CASSSHTGSRSYNEQFF.

This chain connects TRBV15 to TRBJ1-1; D unclear. This CDR3 has 14 amino acids. Looked up from germline, CDR1 is LNHNV and CDR2 is YYDKDF (reference sequence). Trimming left V 5 bases short and J 0 bases short, with 10 bases between. CDR3 bases: TGTGCCACCAGCTACCGGGGTTTGAACACTGAAGCTTTCTTT. Translated: CATSYRGLNTEAFF.

The chain is built from TRBV24-1 and TRBJ2-7, with D unclear. Germline V gene data show CDR1 as KGHDR and CDR2 as SFDVKD. This CDR3 spans 15 amino acids. V lost 3 bases and J lost 7, with 18 bases in between. The CDR3 DNA follows: TGTGCCACCAGTGATCTGGTGGGAACTCGTTGGGAGCAGTACTTC. As protein: CATSDLVGTRWEQYF.

By its share, this clonotype is large. V gene TRBV5-1 combines with J gene TRBJ1-2, with D perhaps TRBD1 (6 bases). V lost 6 bases and J lost 1, with 13 bases in between. The CDR3 contains 14 residues. Germline V gene sequence: CDR1 SGHRS, CDR2 YFSETQ. This CDR3 is CASKARGGNYGYTF. In DNA form, the CDR3 reads TGCGCCAGCAAGGCCAGGGGAGGTAACTATGGCTACACCTTC.

The chain couples TRBV6-5 to TRBJ1-2, with TRBD1 matching over 11 bases. CDR3 length: 16 amino acids. CDR1 and CDR2 (germline): MNHEY, SVGAGI. V shed 1 base and J 4 bases; nucleotides not matched to a gene: 5. CDR3 sequence: CASSYFRTGGGYGYTF. The CDR3 coding sequence is TGTGCCAGCAGTTACTTCAGGACAGGGGGCGGCTATGGCTACACCTTC.

This clonotype was observed a handful of times. V and J are TRBV7-3 and TRBJ1-2, with 10 nucleotides matching TRBD1. This CDR3 region has 18 residues. J was trimmed by 0 bases and V by 5 bases; bases with no gene match: 12. CDR1 and CDR2 (germline): SGHTA, FQGTGA. In nucleotides, the CDR3 is TGTGCCAGCAGCCTGACAGGGGGCGCTGGGTCTGCTAACTATGGCTACACCTTC. This encodes CASSLTGGAGSANYGYTF.

A few counts support this clonotype. CDR3 sequence (DNA): TGTGCCAGCAGCCTACAGGTCCCCAGCACAGATACGCAGTATTTT. Its translation is CASSLQVPSTDTQYF. The chain links TRBV7-2 to TRBJ2-3, with D perhaps TRBD1 (5 bases). Germline values: CDR1 SGHTA, CDR2 FQGNSA. The CDR3 sequence is 15 residues long. The V end lost 5 bases, the J end lost 0 bases, and 12 bases lay between the germline ends.

V is TRBV5-4 and J is TRBJ2-7, with D hard to call. The V gene's germline CDR1 is SGHNT and CDR2 YYREEE (reference sequence). Trimming removed 1 base at V and 3 bases at J, with 11 bases between. The CDR3 runs to 14 residues. The CDR3 loop reads CASSLSVRNYEQYF. The CDR3 nucleotides read TGTGCCAGCAGCTTGTCGGTCAGAAACTACGAGCAGTACTTC.

The chain links TRBV10-3 to TRBJ1-3; possibly TRBD1 for D (6 bases). Germline V gene data show CDR1 as ENHRY and CDR2 as SYGVKD. This CDR3 comprises 21 residues. Trimming cost V 6 bases and J 0 bases, with 30 bases left between them. CDR3 region: CAIRAERGQRGDVNSGNTIYF. In DNA, the CDR3 is TGTGCCATCAGAGCCGAGAGAGGCCAGAGGGGGGATGTTAACTCTGGAAACACCATATATTTT.

The rearrangement uses TRBV9 and TRBJ1-2, with D uncertain. Germline-derived CDR1 and CDR2 are SGDLS and YYNGEE. V gave up 4 bases and J gave up 5 bases, with 12 bases separating them. The CDR3 consists of 13 residues. The CDR3 loop reads CASSKDGTYGYTF. The CDR3 nucleotides are TGTGCCAGCAGCAAAGACGGAACATATGGCTACACCTTC.

The chain recombines TRBV7-2 with TRBJ2-7; 7 bases are shared with TRBD1. This CDR3 region has 14 residues. Per germline, CDR1 SGHTA and CDR2 FQGNSA. V was pared by 5 bases and J by 6 bases, with 10 bases of the junction left unmatched. DNA for the CDR3: TGTGCCAGCAGCCACTCGACAGGGAGTGGCGAGCAGTACTTC. Protein sequence: CASSHSTGSGEQYF.

The rearrangement joins TRBV7-2 to TRBJ2-7; D call uncertain. CDR3 length: 13 amino acids. CDR1 is SGHTA, CDR2 FQGNSA, per germline. Deletions cut 0 bases from V and 6 bases from J, with 9 bases between. The CDR3 spells CASSLAHLIEQYF. The CDR3 coding sequence is TGTGCCAGCAGCTTAGCCCACCTTATCGAGCAGTACTTC.

This clonotype was recorded a few times. The J gene is TRBJ2-3, the V gene TRBV20-1, with TRBD2 identical over 12 bases. This CDR3 contains 14 residues. Per germline, CDR1 DFQATT and CDR2 SNEGSKA (reference sequence). The V and J ends lost 3 bases and 4 bases, in that order; junction bases with no gene match: 2. CDR3 nucleotide sequence: TGCAGTGCTAGGACTAGCGGGAGAGCAGATACGCAGTATTTT. Translating gives CSARTSGRADTQYF.

This clonotype was seen a single time. J is TRBJ1-5 and V is TRBV19, with 7 bases identical to TRBD1. Per germline, CDR1 LNHDA and CDR2 SQIVND (reference sequence). This CDR3 contains 15 residues. V shed 4 bases, J shed 6 bases, and the junction held 9 bases outside the gene matches. CDR3 region: CASSTRTGMGQPQHF. CDR3 nucleotides: TGTGCCAGTAGTACCCGGACAGGAATGGGTCAGCCCCAGCATTTT.

By its share, this clonotype is large. The V gene is TRBV7-2, the J gene TRBJ1-2; TRBD1 might be the D (5 bases). The CDR3 runs 13 residues. Trimming shortened V by 1 base and J by 4 bases, and 7 bases separated the two germline ends. The germline V gene has CDR1 SGHTA and CDR2 FQGNSA. The CDR3: CASSLGQGYGYTF. CDR3 in DNA: TGTGCCAGCAGCTTAGGCCAGGGCTATGGCTACACCTTC.

This chain links TRBV2 with TRBJ1-2; 10 bases line up with TRBD1. The CDR3 has 16 residues. V trimming: 6 bases; J trimming: 4 bases; junction bases outside the gene matches: 11. Germline V gives CDR1 SNHLY, CDR2 FYNNEI. The CDR3 nucleotides read TGTGCCAGCAGCGATTACACCGGGACAGGGGTCTATGGCTACACCTTC. It encodes CASSDYTGTGVYGYTF. Variable domain in full (rest from reference TRBV2 and TRBJ1-2): EPEVTQTPSHQVTQMGQEVILRCVPISNHLYFYWYRQILGQKVEFLVSFYNNEISEKSEIFDDQFSVERPDGSNFTLKIRSTKLEDSAMYFCASSDYTGTGVYGYTFGSGTRLTVV.

The rearrangement links TRBV30 to TRBJ1-5, with TRBD1 matching 10 bases. This CDR3 contains 13 residues. Unmatched junction bases numbered 2, after V lost 5 bases and J lost 4 bases. Germline CDR1 GTSNPN, CDR2 SVGIG (reference sequence). Here the CDR3 DNA reads TGTGCCTGGGGGGACAGGGGTAATCAGCCCCAGCATTTT. It yields the protein CAWGDRGNQPQHF.

A note on this clonotype: A junction end diverges from the germline sequence, so it may reflect a read error. This rearrangement joins TRBV7-7 to TRBJ2-5; D remains unclear. The germline V gene encodes CDR1 SSHAT and CDR2 FNYEAQ (reference sequence). CDR3 length: 13 amino acids. The CDR3 sequence: CASSFGWRETQYF. CDR3 DNA: TGTGCTAGCAGCTTCGGTTGGCGAGAGACCCAGTACTTC.

This chain links TRBV2 with TRBJ1-1; tentative D call: TRBD1 (5 bases). The CDR3 totals 13 residues. The V end lost 1 base, the J end lost 10 bases, and 13 bases lay between the germline ends. CDR1 SNHLY and CDR2 FYNNEI come from the germline V gene. DNA of the CDR3: TGTGCCAGCAGTGAAGGGCCAGGTGGGGGAGCTTTCTTT. Encoded protein: CASSEGPGGGAFF.

This clonotype is labeled as medium-sized. The V gene is TRBV7-9, the J gene TRBJ2-5, with 11 positions matching TRBD2. The germline CDR1 and CDR2 sequences are SEHNR and FQNEAQ (reference sequence). CDR3 length equals 14 residues. Trimming removed 5 bases from V and 7 bases from J; junction bases left unmatched: 6. The CDR3 region has the DNA TGTGCCAGCAGCCCGGGACTAGCGGACGGGACCCAGTACTTC. It translates to CASSPGLADGTQYF.

The genes are TRBV6-2 or TRBV6-3 and TRBJ1-1; D gene unclear. Germline V gene data show CDR1 as MNHEY and CDR2 as SVGEGT. The CDR3 contains 13 residues. Trimming stripped 7 bases from V and 3 bases from J, with 12 bases between. In DNA, the CDR3 is TGTGCCAGCAACCCGGGCTTACACACTGAAGCTTTCTTT. This sequence encodes CASNPGLHTEAFF.